The 9 T cell receptor beta chains below all came from one sample that was sequenced in a study of blood T cell repertoires in COVID-19. Method: immunoSEQ multiplex PCR; TCRdb's copy keeps in-frame clones and lacks some. The table records 130,000 to 150,000 clones, around four fifths of them present only once. Sequenced sample: peripheral blood. The receptor source for this set is a human donor in a cohort sampled during active COVID-19.

V and J are TRBV6-2 or TRBV6-3 and TRBJ1-1; no clear D gene. The CDR3 contains 13 residues. Trimming pared 4 bases from V and 3 bases from J, leaving 9 bases between. Germline assignment: CDR1 MNHEY and CDR2 SVGEGT. CDR3 in DNA: TGTGCCAGCAGTTTGGGGAGATACACTGAAGCTTTCTTT. This translates into CASSLGRYTEAFF.

This sequence joins TRBV5-1 and TRBJ2-5; 9 bases are shared with TRBD2. Germline values: CDR1 SGHRS, CDR2 YFSETQ. V trimming: 5 bases; J trimming: 2 bases; junction bases outside the gene matches: 4. The CDR3 contains 14 residues. This CDR3 reads CASRGSGGQETQYF. CDR3 coding DNA: TGCGCCAGCAGGGGTAGCGGGGGACAAGAGACCCAGTACTTC. Filled out from reference TRBV5-1 and TRBJ2-5, the complete variable domain reads KAGVTQTPRYLIKTRGQQVTLSCSPISGHRSVSWYQQTPGQGLQFLFEYFSETQRNKGNFPGRFSGRQFSNSRSEMNVSTLELGDSALYLCASRGSGGQETQYFGPGTRLLVL.

The chain uses TRBV28 and TRBJ1-4; D is unclear. CDR3 size: 12 residues. The V and J ends lost 8 bases and 0 bases respectively, with 4 bases between them. CDR1 is MDHEN, CDR2 SYDVKM, per germline. The CDR3 reads CASLTTNEKLFF. The CDR3 DNA is TGTGCCAGCCTAACAACTAATGAAAAACTGTTTTTT.

This rearrangement joins TRBV3-1 (or the pseudogene TRBV3-2) to TRBJ1-1; no firm D call. Looked up from germline, CDR1 is LGHDT and CDR2 is YNNKEL (reference sequence). This CDR3 has 13 residues. The V gene lost 1 base and the J gene lost 1 base, with 4 bases spanning the gap. The CDR3 DNA reads as TGTGCCAGCAGCCAAGCAGGGAACACTGAAGCTTTCTTT. The encoded protein is CASSQAGNTEAFF.

Worth noting for this clone: This clone may be a read error of a much larger clone one base away. This chain connects TRBV3-1 (or the pseudogene TRBV3-2) to TRBJ1-1, with a tentative D call TRBD1 (6 bases). Trimming removed 4 bases from V and 1 base from J, with 7 bases in between. Germline loops: CDR1 LGHDT, CDR2 YNNKEL (reference sequence). The CDR3 loop spans 13 amino acids. CDR3 DNA: TGTGCCAGCAGCCGAGGGGGGAACACTGAAGCTTTCTTT. It specifies CASSRGGNTEAFF.

This clone has a count of ten or more. This chain joins TRBV5-6 and TRBJ1-2; TRBD1 aligns across 9 bases. The CDR3 extends over 15 amino acids. Unmatched junction bases numbered 9, after V lost 1 base and J lost 8 bases. CDR1 is SGHDT and CDR2 is YYEEEE in the germline V gene. The CDR3 is CASSLSGTGLGGYTF. In DNA form, the CDR3 reads TGTGCCAGCAGCTTGTCTGGGACAGGGCTTGGAGGCTACACCTTC.

V gene TRBV9 combines with J gene TRBJ2-2; the match to TRBD1 covers 8 bases. Germline V gives CDR1 SGDLS, CDR2 YYNGEE. V was clipped by 3 bases and J by 7 bases; unmatched bases: 11. The CDR3 length is 16 residues. CDR3 in DNA: TGTGCCAGCAGCGCACACGGGACAGGCCGAGGCGGGGAGCTGTTTTTT. It encodes CASSAHGTGRGGELFF.

The chain has TRBV5-1 and TRBJ1-1; 8 bases fit TRBD1. The germline V gene encodes CDR1 SGHRS and CDR2 YFSETQ. The V segment lost 4 bases and the J segment 1 base; nucleotides outside the gene matches: 9. The CDR3 has 16 residues. CDR3: CASSLQTGAKNTEAFF. The CDR3 DNA follows: TGCGCCAGCAGCCTACAGACAGGGGCAAAGAACACTGAAGCTTTCTTT.

This rearrangement joins TRBV2 to TRBJ1-5; possible D gene TRBD1, 6 bases. There are 15 residues in the CDR3. From germline, CDR1 is SNHLY and CDR2 FYNNEI. V lost 4 bases and J 3 bases, leaving 13 bases between the germline ends. The CDR3 sequence is CASSAGTRINQPQHF. CDR3 sequence (DNA): TGTGCCAGCAGTGCGGGGACAAGGATCAATCAGCCCCAGCATTTT.